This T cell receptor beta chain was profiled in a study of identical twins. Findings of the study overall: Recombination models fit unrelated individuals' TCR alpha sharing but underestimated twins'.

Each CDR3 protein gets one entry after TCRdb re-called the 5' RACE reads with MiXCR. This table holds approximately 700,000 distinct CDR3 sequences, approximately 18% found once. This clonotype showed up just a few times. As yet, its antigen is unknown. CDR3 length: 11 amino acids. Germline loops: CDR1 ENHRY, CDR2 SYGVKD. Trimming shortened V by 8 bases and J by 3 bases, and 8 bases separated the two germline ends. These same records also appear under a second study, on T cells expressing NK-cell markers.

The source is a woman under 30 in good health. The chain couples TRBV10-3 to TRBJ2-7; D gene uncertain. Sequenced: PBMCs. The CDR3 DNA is TGTGCCATCGGCGAACTCTACGAGCAGTACTTC. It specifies CAIGELYEQYF.